What follows are 22 T cell receptor beta chains derived from one specimen sequenced in a study of T cells after yellow fever vaccination. TCRdb passed the 5' RACE reads through MiXCR, listing each CDR3 protein once. The sample records about 630,000 distinct CDR3 sequences, more than 9% being singletons. The specimen comprised PBMCs, sampled on the day of the yellow fever booster vaccination. These receptors were obtained from a young man who received the YFV17D yellow fever vaccine.

This clonotype was detected only a few times. The gene calls are TRBV24-1 and TRBJ2-2, with 7 nucleotides matching TRBD2. The trim removed 6 bases at V and 2 bases at J, leaving 11 bases unmatched. The CDR3 runs to 17 residues. Germline CDR1 is KGHDR and CDR2 is SFDVKD. Here the CDR3 reads CATSTASGRTNTGELFF. DNA for the CDR3: TGTGCCACCAGTACCGCTTCCGGGAGGACAAACACCGGGGAGCTGTTTTTT.

This clonotype has only a few counts. The chain links TRBV29-1 to TRBJ2-5; 8 positions match TRBD2. V shed 4 bases, J shed 8 bases, and the junction held 9 bases outside the gene matches. Germline values: CDR1 SQVTM, CDR2 ANQGSEA. The CDR3 totals 13 residues. Here the CDR3 DNA reads TGCAGCGTTGGTTTCGTAGCGGGACCAACCCAGTACTTC. The encoded protein is CSVGFVAGPTQYF.

This rearrangement joins TRBV27 to TRBJ1-5, with unresolved D. The V and J ends lost 7 bases and 1 base respectively, with 20 bases between them. Germline V gene sequence: CDR1 MNHEY, CDR2 SMNVEV (reference sequence). The CDR3 extends over 17 amino acids. CDR3 amino acids: CASMFLGASGSNQPQHF. The DNA for the CDR3 is TGTGCCAGCATGTTCTTAGGAGCGTCGGGGAGCAATCAGCCCCAGCATTTT.

This clonotype came up many times. CDR3: CASQGLAPDTQYF. CDR3 nucleotide sequence: TGTGCCAGCCAGGGACTAGCTCCCGATACGCAGTATTTT. The V call is TRBV7-9, the J call TRBJ2-3; 9 nucleotides line up with TRBD2. This CDR3 is 13 amino acids long. V lost 8 bases to trimming and J lost 6 bases; unmatched junction nucleotides: 6. CDR1 is SEHNR and CDR2 is FQNEAQ in the germline V gene (reference sequence).

This clonotype has only a few counts. The chain joins TRBV6-5 to TRBJ1-5, with 7 bases that match TRBD1. The germline CDR1 and CDR2 sequences are MNHEY and SVGAGI. Trimming cost V 2 bases and J 5 bases; bases outside gene matches: 3. This CDR3 spans 14 amino acids. The CDR3 spells CASSYGRGYQPQHF. The CDR3 bases are TGTGCCAGCAGTTACGGCAGGGGGTATCAGCCCCAGCATTTT.

V gene TRBV28 combines with J gene TRBJ2-5; 8 positions agree with TRBD2. V was pared by 4 bases and J by 5 bases, with 12 bases of the junction left unmatched. The length of the CDR3 is 16 residues. CDR1 and CDR2 (germline): MDHEN, SYDVKM. The CDR3 spells CASSSYKRELWETQYF. The CDR3, as DNA: TGTGCCAGCAGTTCCTATAAGCGGGAGTTGTGGGAGACCCAGTACTTC.

A remark on this clonotype: A single base separates this from a much larger clone, so it may be a read error. The chain employs TRBV5-5 and TRBJ2-3; D call uncertain. The germline V gene encodes CDR1 SGHKS and CDR2 YYEKEE (reference sequence). This CDR3 is 14 amino acids long. The chain's CDR3 is CASFVSRTTDTRYF. CDR3 in DNA: TGTGCCAGCTTTGTCTCCCGTACCACAGATACGCGGTATTTT.

There are a few counts of this clonotype. V is TRBV15 and J is TRBJ2-1, with TRBD1 as a possible D gene (5 bases). The V gene's germline CDR1 is LNHNV and CDR2 YYDKDF (reference sequence). With 1 base removed from V and 0 bases from J, the gap between germline ends came to 13 bases. This CDR3 has 17 amino acids. The chain's CDR3 is CATSRVLGASSYNEQFF. The CDR3 DNA sequence: TGTGCCACCAGCAGAGTTCTAGGGGCGAGCTCCTACAATGAGCAGTTCTTC.

Only a few counts were recorded for this clonotype. The chain joins TRBV5-1 to TRBJ2-3, with TRBD2 matching over 7 bases. Germline CDR1 SGHRS, CDR2 YFSETQ. Trimming at V came to 6 bases and at J to 2 bases, leaving 3 bases not matched to a gene. CDR3 length: 13 residues. The CDR3 sequence: CASMGGTTDTQYF. The CDR3 nucleotides read TGCGCCAGCATGGGGGGGACCACAGATACGCAGTATTTT.

As regards this clonotype: It may be a read error: a sequence one base away is much more abundant. V usage is TRBV5-5 and J usage is TRBJ2-3, with 10 bases that match TRBD2. J gave up 8 bases and V 6 bases, and 9 bases lay outside the gene matches. CDR1 and CDR2 from the germline V gene are SGHKS and YYEKEE (reference sequence). The CDR3 contains 14 residues. CDR3 nucleotide sequence: TGTGCCAGCATCTCCCTAGCGGGGGCCCCTACGCAGTATTTT. Its protein product is CASISLAGAPTQYF.

This clonotype was detected ten times or more. The V gene is TRBV29-1, the J gene TRBJ2-3; no clear D gene. V dropped 3 bases and J dropped 4 bases, with 8 bases sitting between them. CDR1 is SQVTM, CDR2 ANQGSEA, per germline. CDR3 length equals 12 residues. This CDR3 is CSVEDFADTQYF. The CDR3 nucleotides are TGCAGCGTTGAGGATTTTGCAGATACGCAGTATTTT.

V gene TRBV6-2 or TRBV6-3 combines with J gene TRBJ2-7; 13 bases are shared with TRBD2. V shed 2 bases and J 4 bases; nucleotides not matched to a gene: 14. The germline V gene encodes CDR1 MNHEY and CDR2 SVGEGT. CDR3 length equals 19 residues. CDR3 sequence (DNA): TGTGCCAGCAGTTACCGGCCCCTGCGGACTAGCGGGAGATTATACGAGCAGTACTTC. It specifies CASSYRPLRTSGRLYEQYF.

This clonotype was seen only a few times. The genes are TRBV14 and TRBJ1-4; D not resolved. V was trimmed by 0 bases and J by 4 bases, leaving 9 bases between them. The CDR3 is 15 amino acids. Germline loops: CDR1 SGHDN, CDR2 FVKESK. For the CDR3, the DNA is TGTGCCAGCAGCCAAGAGGGAAGTGGTAATGAAAAACTGTTTTTT. Protein sequence: CASSQEGSGNEKLFF.

This clonotype appeared a few times. V gene TRBV7-8 combines with J gene TRBJ2-3, with 8 bases that match TRBD2. The V and J ends lost 5 bases and 2 bases, in that order; junction bases with no gene match: 6. The germline CDR1 and CDR2 sequences are SGHVS and FQNEAQ. CDR3 length: 15 residues. In DNA, the CDR3 is TGTGCCAGCAGCCCCCGGGAGGGCAACACAGATACGCAGTATTTT. This translates into CASSPREGNTDTQYF.

The sample holds a few counts of this clonotype. The chain combines TRBV7-9 with TRBJ2-1; 9 bases are shared with TRBD1. Germline V gives CDR1 SEHNR, CDR2 FQNEAQ (reference sequence). With 0 bases clipped from V and 13 bases from J, the junction kept 10 bases outside the gene matches. The CDR3 consists of 15 residues. The DNA for the CDR3 is TGTGCCAGCAGCTTAGCGTCGGGGACAGGGTCGGCCCAGTTCTTC. As protein: CASSLASGTGSAQFF.

The CDR3: CASSWSRDQQTQYF. For the CDR3, the DNA is TGTGCCAGCAGCTGGTCAAGGGATCAACAGACCCAGTACTTC. The chain employs TRBV6-1 and TRBJ2-5, with no clear D. The CDR3 totals 14 residues. The V gene lost 6 bases and the J gene lost 6 bases, with 17 bases spanning the gap. CDR1 and CDR2 from the germline V gene are MNHNS and SASEGT.

This sequence joins TRBV6-1 and TRBJ2-2; 9 bases agree with TRBD2. The V gene's germline CDR1 is MNHNS and CDR2 SASEGT. The length of the CDR3 is 16 residues. V dropped 6 bases and J dropped 2; count of bases not matched to a gene: 7. The CDR3 bases are TGTGCCAGCAGCTCGAGACTAGCGGAAAACACCGGGGAGCTGTTTTTT. This sequence encodes CASSSRLAENTGELFF.

The chain joins TRBV15 to TRBJ2-5; TRBD1 matches 9 bases. Trimming cost V 9 bases and J 4 bases; bases outside gene matches: 6. CDR1 and CDR2 from the germline V gene are LNHNV and YYDKDF (reference sequence). There are 13 residues in the CDR3. The CDR3 loop reads CATRDRALETQYF. CDR3 DNA: TGTGCCACGCGGGACAGGGCGTTAGAGACCCAGTACTTC.

This clonotype has a handful of counts. The chain employs TRBV6-2 or TRBV6-3 and TRBJ2-1; D perhaps matches TRBD2 (6 bases). Germline V gene lookup returns CDR1 MNHEY and CDR2 SVGEGT. The ends were cut back, 0 bases at V and 7 bases at J, with 10 bases in the middle. The length of the CDR3 is 14 residues. The CDR3 loop is CASSYSNLANEQFF. The CDR3 nucleotides read TGTGCCAGCAGTTACTCGAATCTAGCGAATGAGCAGTTCTTC.

This clonotype has just a few counts. This chain uses TRBV4-3 with TRBJ2-5, with 13 positions matching TRBD2. Trimming at V came to 5 bases and at J to 2 bases, leaving 8 bases not matched to a gene. The germline CDR1 and CDR2 sequences are LGHNA and YSLEER. The CDR3 sequence is 17 residues long. The CDR3, as DNA: TGCGCCAGCAGCAGGCGGACTAGCGGGAGTAAGCAAGAGACCCAGTACTTC. Translating it yields CASSRRTSGSKQETQYF.

The chain recombines TRBV29-1 with TRBJ1-2; no reliable D call. Looked up from germline, CDR1 is SQVTM and CDR2 is ANQGSEA. The V end was cut by 5 bases, the J end by 0 bases, with 7 bases between. The CDR3 is 12 residues long. The CDR3 bases are TGCAGCGTTCGGATAGCTAACTATGGCTACACCTTC. Protein: CSVRIANYGYTF. The variable domain in full, completed from reference TRBV29-1 and TRBJ1-2, reads SAVISQKPSRDICQRGTSLTIQCQVDSQVTMMFWYRQQPGQSLTLIATANQGSEATYESGFVIDKFPISRPNLTFSTLTVSNMSPEDSSIYLCSVRIANYGYTFGSGTRLTVV.

This chain links TRBV29-1 with TRBJ2-1, with D unclear. V shed 2 bases and J shed 9 bases, with 11 bases lying between them. The V gene's germline CDR1 is SQVTM and CDR2 ANQGSEA. The CDR3 has 12 amino acids. The CDR3 protein is CSVELELIEQFF. The CDR3 DNA sequence: TGCAGCGTTGAATTAGAATTGATTGAGCAGTTCTTC.